This paragraph covers one T cell receptor (beta chain) sequence. In the original workflow: Researchers report that nucleated cell counts were estimated from reference gene primer amplification. Using immunoSEQ multiplex PCR, the repertoire was profiled, and TCRdb retains in-frame clones only, with some absent. V, J and clone size reflect that table, while D and trimming were determined from the DNA. Among over 200,000 clones listed, about 88% were seen once. This entry comes from a study of blood T cell repertoires in COVID-19. Study in general: From T cells, B-cell-depleted T cells, or PBMCs came the material, which was cDNA or gDNA.

CDR3 size: 13 residues. Trimming removed 4 bases from V and 4 bases from J; junction bases left unmatched: 2. The germline V gene encodes CDR1 ENHRY and CDR2 SYGVKD. The receptor was isolated from a man in his forties or fifties with active or convalescent COVID-19. J is TRBJ2-3 and V is TRBV10-3; 7 bases map to TRBD1. What was sequenced was peripheral blood. The CDR3 DNA follows: TGTGCCATCAGTGCGCAGGGGGCAGATACGCAGTATTTT. Translation: CAISAQGADTQYF.